What follows are 18 T cell receptor beta chains derived from one specimen sequenced in a study of identifying expanded T cells in peripheral blood. Measured with immunoSEQ multiplex PCR; TCRdb has only the in-frame clones, and not every one. The sample consists of over 90,000 clones, around 90% of them appearing once. The sequencing input was blood. These receptors came from a person aged 18 to 70 in good health.

The rearrangement links TRBV7-2 to TRBJ1-1, with D uncertain. CDR1 and CDR2 (germline): SGHTA, FQGNSA. This CDR3 has 16 amino acids. V was clipped by 1 base and J by 3 bases, with 15 bases between them. The CDR3 coding sequence is TGTGCCAGCAGCTTAGATTCCAGCCAAGCCTACACTGAAGCTTTCTTT. This encodes CASSLDSSQAYTEAFF.

DNA for the CDR3: TGTGCCAGCAGCTTGGGGGGGACTATAGCCTCCTACGAGCAGTACTTC. As protein: CASSLGGTIASYEQYF. The gene calls are TRBV5-4 and TRBJ2-7; TRBD2 aligns across 7 bases. Germline trimming cut 0 bases from V and 0 bases from J; bases unmatched to any gene: 6. CDR3 length: 16 amino acids. Per the germline V gene, CDR1 is SGHNT and CDR2 is YYREEE (reference sequence).

The chain has TRBV5-6 and TRBJ2-7, with D tentatively TRBD1 or TRBD2 (5 bases each). CDR3 length: 13 residues. Trimming shortened V by 1 base and J by 2 bases, and 7 bases separated the two germline ends. CDR1 and CDR2 from the germline V gene are SGHDT and YYEEEE. Here the CDR3 reads CASSLRGAYEQYF. In DNA, the CDR3 is TGTGCCAGCAGCTTGAGAGGGGCCTACGAGCAGTACTTC.

The rearrangement links TRBV19 to TRBJ1-4; D is undetermined. Per germline, CDR1 LNHDA and CDR2 SQIVND (reference sequence). V was pared by 4 bases and J by 5 bases, with 11 bases between. This CDR3 is 14 amino acids long. The CDR3, as DNA: TGTGCCAGTAGTACAAACCGTTTAAATGAAAAACTGTTTTTT. Its translation: CASSTNRLNEKLFF.

This chain connects TRBV19 to TRBJ1-2; D is perhaps TRBD1 (6 bases). CDR1 is LNHDA, CDR2 SQIVND, per germline (reference sequence). The CDR3 has 16 amino acids. Trimming left V 5 bases short and J 4 bases short, with 20 bases between. The chain's CDR3 is CASSGPGTRILYGYTF. CDR3 nucleotides: TGTGCCAGTAGTGGACCCGGGACACGCATTCTCTATGGCTACACCTTC.

This sequence joins TRBV2 and TRBJ1-4; 7 nucleotides agree with TRBD1. Germline V gene sequence: CDR1 SNHLY, CDR2 FYNNEI. The V gene end was trimmed by 5 bases and the J gene end by 4 bases; junction bases not matched to a gene: 7. The CDR3 is made up of 15 amino acids. The CDR3 bases are TGTGCCAGCAGTCTGAACAGGGGAGGTAATGAAAAACTGTTTTTT. Its protein is CASSLNRGGNEKLFF.

The chain links TRBV29-1 to TRBJ1-1; 7 bases are shared with TRBD1. Germline CDR1 is SQVTM and CDR2 is ANQGSEA. The CDR3 loop spans 13 amino acids. Trimming cost V 6 bases and J 5 bases; bases outside gene matches: 9. Written as DNA, the CDR3 is TGCAGCGTAGCCGGGACAGATGGTACTGAAGCTTTCTTT. Translated, it gives CSVAGTDGTEAFF.

This chain links TRBV5-1 with TRBJ2-6; the D is unclear. The CDR3 is 17 residues long. The V end lost 1 base, the J end lost 3 bases, and 14 bases lay between the germline ends. Germline V gene sequence: CDR1 SGHRS, CDR2 YFSETQ. CDR3 region: CASSLSVLPVGANVLTF. The CDR3 DNA reads as TGCGCCAGCAGCTTGTCAGTTCTACCTGTTGGGGCCAACGTCCTGACTTTC. The entire variable domain, with the rest obtained from reference TRBV5-1 and TRBJ2-6, is as follows: KAGVTQTPRYLIKTRGQQVTLSCSPISGHRSVSWYQQTPGQGLQFLFEYFSETQRNKGNFPGRFSGRQFSNSRSEMNVSTLELGDSALYLCASSLSVLPVGANVLTFGAGSRLTVL.

The chain is built from TRBV10-3 and TRBJ1-1; D is unclear. Germline CDR1 and CDR2: ENHRY and SYGVKD. The CDR3 length is 11 residues. Trimming removed 10 bases at V and 8 bases at J, with 14 bases between. The CDR3 DNA sequence: TGTGCCACGTTAGAAGAGTCAGAAGCTTTCTTT. This codes for CATLEESEAFF.

The sample holds one count of this clone. Other nucleotide sequences in the sample specify the same CDR3. For the CDR3, the DNA is TGTGCCAGCAGCCCAGGCCCTTTCTATGGCTACACCTTC. It codes for CASSPGPFYGYTF. The chain links TRBV7-9 to TRBJ1-2, with D unresolved. V was cut by 5 bases and J by 4 bases, with 11 bases left in between. CDR1 is SEHNR and CDR2 is FQNEAQ in the germline V gene (reference sequence). This CDR3 region has 13 residues.

The chain is built from TRBV10-2 and TRBJ2-7; D is possibly TRBD1 (6 bases). The CDR3 contains 14 residues. The V end was cut by 1 base, the J end by 12 bases, with 19 bases between. Germline V gene data show CDR1 as WSHSY and CDR2 as SAAADI. The CDR3 DNA follows: TGCGCCAGCAGTGAGTATGGGGGCCCGAAACCTGGGTACTTC. This gives the protein CASSEYGGPKPGYF.

The CDR3 loop is CASSIQVWETQYF. The CDR3 bases are TGTGCCAGCAGCATACAGGTGTGGGAGACCCAGTACTTC. The chain combines TRBV7-2 with TRBJ2-5; tentatively, D is TRBD1 (5 bases). The CDR3 runs 13 residues. CDR1 SGHTA and CDR2 FQGNSA come from the germline V gene. Between the trimmed V and J ends, which lost 5 bases and 5 bases, there was a span of 12 bases.

The chain recombines TRBV4-2 with TRBJ2-3, with 9 positions matching TRBD1. CDR3 size: 15 residues. V was pared by 3 bases and J by 2 bases, with 3 bases of the junction left unmatched. CDR1 is LGHNA, CDR2 YNFKEQ, per germline. This chain's CDR3 is CASSQRQGDTDTQYF. CDR3 in DNA: TGTGCCAGCAGCCAGAGACAGGGGGACACAGATACGCAGTATTTT.

The chain is built from TRBV28 and TRBJ1-2; D possibly corresponds to TRBD1 (6 bases). This CDR3 comprises 13 residues. V was cut by 3 bases and J by 8 bases, with 13 bases left in between. Germline V CDR1 and CDR2: MDHEN, SYDVKM. CDR3 nucleotides: TGTGCCAGCAGTTTTTTGGGGGCGGGAGGCTACACCTTC. It codes for CASSFLGAGGYTF.

This clone was counted once. CDR3 amino acids: CASSPEAEETQYF. CDR3 nucleotide sequence: TGTGCCAGCAGCCCAGAGGCAGAAGAGACCCAGTACTTC. This rearrangement joins TRBV6-6 to TRBJ2-5; D is ambiguous. Trimming shortened V by 6 bases and J by 3 bases, and 11 bases separated the two germline ends. Germline lookup yields CDR1 MNHNY and CDR2 SVGAGI (reference sequence). CDR3 length: 13 residues.

The chain links TRBV21-1 to TRBJ2-2; no DNA check was done on the table's D call, TRBD2. TRBV21-1 is deemed a pseudogene. The CDR3 is 19 residues long. The CDR3 nucleotides read TGTGCCAGCAGCAAGGATAGACGTTTGGCGGGGGGGAACACCGGGGAGCTGTTTTTT. It codes for CASSKDRRLAGGNTGELFF.

A single count supports this clone. The chain carries TRBV14 and TRBJ1-1, with 7 bases matching TRBD1. Germline CDR1 is SGHDN and CDR2 is FVKESK. V gave up 3 bases and J gave up 7 bases; unmatched junction bases: 14. The CDR3 is 16 residues long. The CDR3 protein is CASSHGYTGVDGEAFF. The CDR3 nucleotides read TGTGCCAGCAGCCACGGTTATACAGGGGTTGACGGTGAAGCTTTCTTT.

The chain employs TRBV5-4 and TRBJ2-1; tentatively, D is TRBD2 (5 bases). CDR3 length: 13 amino acids. The V end was cut by 0 bases, the J end by 4 bases, with 5 bases between. From germline, CDR1 is SGHNT and CDR2 YYREEE (reference sequence). The CDR3 region is CASSLGGYNEQFF. In nucleotides, the CDR3 is TGTGCCAGCAGCTTGGGAGGGTACAATGAGCAGTTCTTC.